This TCR beta chain comes out of a study of shared clonotypes between healthy human individuals. A deep-level run was used for the assay. Genomic DNA of each subset was evenly split across several immunoSEQ plates. Study processing details: Junction-only sequences without quality scores were provided by ImmunoSEQ, so filtering was different. The assay was immunoSEQ multiplex PCR, and TCRdb's table has in-frame clones only and misses some. V, J and clone size are taken as reported in that table, and D and trimming were inferred from the DNA itself. Of approximately 480,000 clones in the sample, about three quarters were seen once. Germline values: CDR1 SGHAT, CDR2 FQNNGV. The CDR3 totals 16 residues.

This sequence was found in a woman aged 40-49 years in good health. Some clones in this sample may be carry-over from other donors' samples. This chain uses TRBV11-2 with TRBJ2-5, with D possibly called TRBD1 or TRBD2 (6 bases each). The J call may be mistaken, given a closer DNA end match to TRBJ2-7. Sequencing was performed on PBMCs. The CDR3 region has the DNA TGTGCCAGCAGCCCCAGACTAGGGGGGTGGGGAAACGAGCAGTACTTC. Translating it yields CASSPRLGGWGNEQYF.